This TCR beta chain was identified in a study of metastatic and nonmetastatic thyroid tumors. At the level of the study: Comparative analysis of repertoires was undertaken across blood and tumor or nodule tissue obtained from malignant and benign thyroid patients.

Overall study results and limits: Reportedly, malignant thyroid tumors had significantly higher TCR beta diversity than benign nodules, in blood and tumor.

This clone was found many times. Its target is not known. Trimming took off 8 bases at V and 2 bases at J, with 9 bases between the two ends. The CDR3 is made up of 12 amino acids. In the authors' workflow: CDR3 was compared across clinicopathological groups, and the resulting differences were used to build a distant-metastasis classifier for papillary thyroid cancer. Using MiXCR, TCRdb re-called clones from the PCR reads. TCRdb, not the authors, supplied the V and J calls. The sample includes some 25,000 clones, 22% of them seen just once. Patients underwent thyroid surgery, and none had received any treatment before it.

The clonotype originates from a female donor with papillary thyroid cancer or a benign thyroid nodule (not recorded which). Some clones in this sample may be carry-over from other donors' samples. The sequenced sample consisted of blood. The chain links TRBV12-3 or TRBV12-4 to TRBJ2-5; D is unclear. The CDR3 spells CASSPNQETQYF. DNA for the CDR3: TGTGCCAGCTCGCCGAATCAAGAGACCCAGTACTTC.